This passage covers 5 T cell receptor beta chains from one sample sequenced in a study of blood T cell repertoires in COVID-19. TCRdb keeps only in-frame clones here, not all; method: immunoSEQ multiplex PCR. The repertoire includes roughly 240,000 clones, 86% of them detected once, and about 3.1% sits in the top ten. Sequenced: peripheral blood. The receptor set was obtained from a woman in her twenties or thirties who had recovered from COVID-19.

Details on this clone: Other nucleotide sequences in the sample specify the same CDR3. This chain links TRBV19 with TRBJ1-1; 8 positions match TRBD1. The ends lost 6 bases at V and 4 bases at J; junction bases unmatched: 4. In germline, CDR1 is LNHDA, CDR2 SQIVND (reference sequence). CDR3 length: 13 residues. CDR3 sequence (DNA): TGTGCCAGTAGCACACAGGGGGGCACTGAAGCTTTCTTT. Its protein is CASSTQGGTEAFF.

J is TRBJ2-7 and V is TRBV6-2 or TRBV6-3; 10 bases are shared with TRBD1. This CDR3 comprises 14 residues. V was clipped by 6 bases and J by 6 bases; unmatched bases: 8. CDR1 and CDR2 (germline): MNHEY, SVGEGT. CDR3 nucleotide sequence: TGTGCCAGCAGCTCAACCGGGACAGGGGTCGAGCAGTACTTC. Translation: CASSSTGTGVEQYF.

This clone was detected only a few times. This chain uses TRBV19 with TRBJ1-6; 8 bases are a match to TRBD1. Germline CDR1 LNHDA, CDR2 SQIVND (reference sequence). With 7 bases clipped from V and 7 bases from J, the junction kept 9 bases outside the gene matches. The CDR3 loop spans 15 amino acids. The CDR3 DNA reads as TGTGCCAGTAAAGGAAGGGGACAGGCGAATTCACCCCTCCACTTT. This translates into CASKGRGQANSPLHF. Together with reference TRBV19 and TRBJ1-6, the CDR3 gives the full variable domain: DGGITQSPKYLFRKEGQNVTLSCEQNLNHDAMYWYRQDPGQGLRLIYYSQIVNDFQKGDIAEGYSVSREKKESFPLTVTSAQKNPTAFYLCASKGRGQANSPLHFGNGTRLTVT.

J is TRBJ2-5 and V is TRBV15, with D possibly matching TRBD2 (5 bases). Germline V gene lookup returns CDR1 LNHNV and CDR2 YYDKDF (reference sequence). The ends were cut back, 4 bases at V and 2 bases at J, with 14 bases in the middle. CDR3 length: 15 residues. The CDR3 reads CATSKDGGLQETQYF. The DNA for the CDR3 is TGTGCCACCAGCAAGGATGGCGGGCTACAAGAGACCCAGTACTTC.

The V gene is TRBV7-3, the J gene TRBJ2-7; tentative D call: TRBD1 (5 bases). The CDR3 is 14 residues long. Germline V lookup: CDR1 SGHTA, CDR2 FQGTGA. Trimming pared 5 bases from V and 0 bases from J, leaving 11 bases between. CDR3 in DNA: TGTGCCAGCAGCCCGCAGGGTGGCTCCTACGAGCAGTACTTC. Its protein is CASSPQGGSYEQYF. The full variable domain, completed using reference TRBV7-3 and TRBJ2-7, is GAGVSQTPSNKVTEKGKYVELRCDPISGHTALYWYRQSLGQGPEFLIYFQGTGAADDSGLPNDRFFAVRPEGSVSTLKIQRTERGDSAVYLCASSPQGGSYEQYFGPGTRLTVT.